Each of the 7 T cell receptor beta chains below was sequenced from the same sample in a study of PD-L1 blockade in urothelial cancer. The protocol was immunoSEQ multiplex PCR, while the TCRdb copy is restricted to in-frame clones and leaves out a portion. The sample has about 37,000 clones; 65% to 85% are singletons. The source material was PBMCs, sampled around atezolizumab (anti-PD-L1) treatment. The receptor source for this set is a man aged 60 to 69 with urothelial cancer.

The chain carries TRBV5-1 and TRBJ1-6; 8 bases are a match to TRBD1. Germline lookup yields CDR1 SGHRS and CDR2 YFSETQ. V was clipped by 3 bases and J by 0 bases; unmatched bases: 14. The CDR3 runs to 20 residues. The CDR3 region has the DNA TGCGCCAGCAGCTCGACCCCGAGACAGGGGACCAGCTCCTATAATTCACCCCTCCACTTT. Protein: CASSSTPRQGTSSYNSPLHF.

This clone appeared a few times. This rearrangement joins TRBV5-8 to TRBJ1-1; D remains unclear. The germline CDR1 and CDR2 sequences are SGHTS and YDEGEE. V lost 1 base and J 11 bases, leaving 6 bases between the germline ends. CDR3 length: 10 residues. The CDR3 loop is CASSLTTAFF. The CDR3 nucleotides are TGTGCCAGCAGCTTGACTACGGCTTTCTTT.

V gene TRBV25-1 combines with J gene TRBJ2-1; 9 nucleotides align to TRBD1. The CDR3 extends over 14 amino acids. V dropped 3 bases and J dropped 8; count of bases not matched to a gene: 5. Germline V gives CDR1 MGHDK, CDR2 SYGVNS. The CDR3 DNA reads as TGTGCCAGCAGTGACCAAACAGGGGGCTATGAGCAGTTCTTC. Protein sequence: CASSDQTGGYEQFF.

The table lists this clone with a count of one. The rearrangement links TRBV28 to TRBJ2-7, with 9 bases lining up with TRBD1. Per the germline V gene, CDR1 is MDHEN and CDR2 is SYDVKM. The CDR3 length is 13 residues. With 3 bases clipped from V and 5 bases from J, the junction kept 2 bases outside the gene matches. The CDR3 here is CASSLGQGDEQYF. CDR3 nucleotide sequence: TGTGCCAGCAGTTTGGGACAGGGCGACGAGCAGTACTTC.

The CDR3 DNA reads TGTGCCAGCAGTCCCACAGGGTACGAGCAGTACTTC. This translates into CASSPTGYEQYF. The genes are TRBV25-1 and TRBJ2-7; D is possibly TRBD1 (6 bases). V gave up 5 bases and J gave up 4 bases, with 9 bases separating them. CDR1 is MGHDK and CDR2 is SYGVNS in the germline V gene. CDR3 size: 12 residues.

The V gene is TRBV19, the J gene TRBJ2-1; D is ambiguous. V lost 3 bases and J 8 bases, leaving 11 bases between the germline ends. This CDR3 is 13 amino acids long. Germline loops: CDR1 LNHDA, CDR2 SQIVND (reference sequence). The CDR3 is CASSISQLHEQFF. In DNA form, the CDR3 reads TGTGCCAGTAGTATCTCACAGTTGCATGAGCAGTTCTTC.

This chain links TRBV9 with TRBJ1-1, with 7 bases aligning to TRBD1. CDR1 is SGDLS and CDR2 is YYNGEE in the germline V gene. The CDR3 runs to 14 residues. After removal of 5 bases from V and 2 bases from J, the junction contained 6 bases not matched to a gene. CDR3 region: CASRGDRANTEAFF. The CDR3 DNA follows: TGTGCCAGCAGAGGCGACAGGGCAAACACTGAAGCTTTCTTT.